This T cell receptor beta chain was identified during a study of blood T cells in healthy people across ages. The second PCR ran about 6 to 11 cycles with a sample-barcoded 5' primer and J-beta primers. Researchers report that a template-switch adaptor with 12 random nucleotides tagged each cDNA molecule. TCRdb called the 5' RACE reads again in MiXCR, with one record for every CDR3 protein. The sample yields roughly 700,000 distinct CDR3 sequences, about 30% seen once. Germline V lookup: CDR1 MNHEY, CDR2 SVGEGT. V gave up 2 bases and J gave up 7 bases, with 9 bases separating them. This CDR3 comprises 13 residues.

Sequencing was performed on blood. The source is a woman of 80 years or more in good health. J is TRBJ1-5 and V is TRBV6-2 or TRBV6-3, with unresolved D. CDR3 amino acids: CASSYGEGQPQHF. CDR3 DNA: TGTGCCAGCAGTTACGGGGAGGGCCAGCCCCAGCATTTT.